Shown below are 23 T cell receptor beta chains from a single sample sequenced in a study of spatial heterogeneity in lung cancer. Time point denoted: blood at routine non-recurrence follow-up after resection. Each CDR3 protein is one row after TCRdb ran MiXCR on the 5' RACE reads. The sample yields roughly 17,000 distinct CDR3 sequences, 8% to 10% seen once. This specimen consisted of PBMCs, obtained at follow-up. These TCRs come from a female donor with early-stage non-small cell lung cancer.

This clonotype turned up a few times. The J gene is TRBJ2-1, the V gene TRBV7-2; D may be TRBD2 (5 bases). This CDR3 contains 14 residues. Trimming stripped 5 bases from V and 3 bases from J, with 11 bases between. Germline-derived CDR1 and CDR2 are SGHTA and FQGNSA. CDR3 sequence reads: CASSPRTDYNEQFF. The CDR3 region has the DNA TGTGCCAGCAGCCCAAGGACTGACTACAATGAGCAGTTCTTC. The full variable domain, its missing parts supplied by reference TRBV7-2 and TRBJ2-1, is GAGVSQSPSNKVTEKGKDVELRCDPISGHTALYWYRQSLGQGLEFLIYFQGNSAPDKSGLPSDRFSAERTGGSVSTLTIQRTQQEDSAVYLCASSPRTDYNEQFFGPGTRLTVL.

The sample holds many counts of this clonotype. The chain carries TRBV5-6 and TRBJ1-5; D uncertain. CDR3 size: 14 residues. CDR1 SGHDT and CDR2 YYEEEE come from the germline V gene. The V and J ends lost 3 bases and 3 bases respectively, with 10 bases between them. The CDR3 region is CASSSGFVNQPQHF. In nucleotides, the CDR3 is TGTGCCAGCAGCTCCGGGTTCGTCAATCAGCCCCAGCATTTT.

Worth noting for this clonotype: This may arise from a read error, as a much more abundant clone is one base away. The V gene is TRBV28, the J gene TRBJ1-2; unclear D gene. CDR1 is MDHEN, CDR2 SYDVKM, per germline. Trimming shortened V by 6 bases and J by 0 bases, and 8 bases separated the two germline ends. The CDR3 is 13 residues long. The chain's CDR3 is CASSPPANYGYTF. CDR3 nucleotide sequence: TGTGCCAGCAGCCCTCCGGCTAACTATGGCTACACCTTC.

This clonotype was observed at least ten times. The V and J genes are TRBV6-2 or TRBV6-3 and TRBJ2-3; either TRBD1 or TRBD2 may fit D (5 bases each). The CDR3 has 15 amino acids. Germline V gene data show CDR1 as MNHEY and CDR2 as SVGEGT. V dropped 4 bases and J dropped 6 bases, with 17 bases sitting between them. This CDR3 reads CASSSFGREGDTQYF. In DNA, the CDR3 is TGTGCCAGCAGTTCGTTCGGGCGAGAGGGGGATACGCAGTATTTT.

This clonotype was seen many times. The chain joins TRBV6-1 to TRBJ1-6, with a tentative D call TRBD1 (6 bases). The germline V gene has CDR1 MNHNS and CDR2 SASEGT. This CDR3 has 16 residues. V dropped 6 bases and J dropped 3 bases, with 15 bases sitting between them. CDR3 amino acids: CASRRGGGDYNSPLHF. The CDR3, as DNA: TGTGCCAGCAGGAGGGGTGGGGGCGACTATAATTCACCCCTCCACTTT.

The CDR3 sequence: CASSFGQTRDTQYF. The DNA for the CDR3 is TGTGCCAGCAGTTTCGGACAGACTCGGGATACGCAGTATTTT. The rearrangement joins TRBV12-3 or TRBV12-4 to TRBJ2-3, with a weak D call TRBD1 (6 bases). V dropped 3 bases and J dropped 6 bases, with 13 bases sitting between them. The length of the CDR3 is 14 residues.

This clonotype was observed many times. The V and J genes are TRBV5-1 and TRBJ2-1, with D maybe TRBD2 (6 bases). The CDR3 is made up of 15 amino acids. V lost 3 bases, J lost 2 bases, and 12 bases lay in between. Germline CDR1 SGHRS, CDR2 YFSETQ. CDR3 sequence (DNA): TGCGCCAGCAGCTCGTCCGGGGGACCCTACAATGAGCAGTTCTTC. It translates to CASSSSGGPYNEQFF. Supplemented by reference TRBV5-1 and TRBJ2-1, the full variable domain reads KAGVTQTPRYLIKTRGQQVTLSCSPISGHRSVSWYQQTPGQGLQFLFEYFSETQRNKGNFPGRFSGRQFSNSRSEMNVSTLELGDSALYLCASSSSGGPYNEQFFGPGTRLTVL.

Only one count was recorded for this clonotype. The J gene is TRBJ2-3, the V gene TRBV6-1, with D possibly matching TRBD2 (6 bases). The germline V gene encodes CDR1 MNHNS and CDR2 SASEGT. The V end was cut by 6 bases, the J end by 5 bases, with 15 bases between. The CDR3 consists of 14 residues. The DNA of the CDR3 is TGTGCCAGCAGGTGGGGGGTAGCAGGAGATACGCAGTATTTT. It is translated as CASRWGVAGDTQYF.

The table lists this clonotype with many counts. The chain couples TRBV28 to TRBJ2-7; TRBD2 agrees at 8 bases. V shed 5 bases and J 2 bases; nucleotides not matched to a gene: 2. Germline CDR1 MDHEN, CDR2 SYDVKM. This CDR3 spans 13 amino acids. The CDR3 coding sequence is TGTGCCAGCAGTACTAGCGGACCCTACGAGCAGTACTTC. Encoded protein: CASSTSGPYEQYF.

The chain couples TRBV6-5 to TRBJ1-2; D unclear. The CDR3 sequence is 13 residues long. V was cut by 6 bases and J by 2 bases, with 10 bases left in between. In germline, CDR1 is MNHEY, CDR2 SVGAGI. The CDR3 sequence is CASSPAGNYGYTF. The CDR3 region has the DNA TGTGCCAGCAGCCCAGCGGGCAACTATGGCTACACCTTC.

The sample holds many counts of this clonotype. The chain has TRBV2 and TRBJ1-5; TRBD1 might be the D (5 bases). Per germline, CDR1 SNHLY and CDR2 FYNNEI. CDR3 length: 15 amino acids. With 6 bases removed from V and 7 bases from J, the gap between germline ends came to 19 bases. CDR3 in amino acids: CASRARWGRGQPQHF. The CDR3 coding sequence is TGTGCCAGCAGGGCTCGGTGGGGCCGTGGGCAGCCCCAGCATTTT.

By proportion, this clonotype is medium-sized (0.01 to 0.1%). The CDR3 spells CASSFDSNQPQHF. CDR3 nucleotide sequence: TGTGCCAGCAGCTTCGACAGTAATCAGCCCCAGCATTTT. The chain uses TRBV11-2 and TRBJ1-5; possibly TRBD1 for D (5 bases). Germline loops: CDR1 SGHAT, CDR2 FQNNGV. The CDR3 extends over 13 amino acids. The V gene lost 3 bases and the J gene lost 4 bases, with 7 bases spanning the gap.

The table lists this clonotype with a few counts. This chain links TRBV7-2 with TRBJ2-1; 8 nucleotides align to TRBD1. This CDR3 comprises 15 residues. The V gene end was trimmed by 2 bases and the J gene end by 2 bases; junction bases not matched to a gene: 2. Germline V gene lookup returns CDR1 SGHTA and CDR2 FQGNSA. The CDR3 coding sequence is TGTGCCAGCAGCTTATCAGGGGGCGCCTACAATGAGCAGTTCTTC. Translated, it gives CASSLSGGAYNEQFF. The full variable domain, its missing parts supplied by reference TRBV7-2 and TRBJ2-1, is GAGVSQSPSNKVTEKGKDVELRCDPISGHTALYWYRQSLGQGLEFLIYFQGNSAPDKSGLPSDRFSAERTGGSVSTLTIQRTQQEDSAVYLCASSLSGGAYNEQFFGPGTRLTVL.

At least ten counts were recorded for this clonotype. V is TRBV6-1 and J is TRBJ2-5; 7 nucleotides match TRBD1. Per germline, CDR1 MNHNS and CDR2 SASEGT. The ends lost 7 bases at V and 2 bases at J; junction bases unmatched: 7. The CDR3 covers 14 residues. The CDR3 sequence is CASTGQYLQETQYF. The CDR3 coding sequence is TGTGCCAGCACGGGACAGTATCTTCAAGAGACCCAGTACTTC.

This clonotype was picked up many times. The V call is TRBV7-2, the J call TRBJ2-2; D is undetermined. V lost 1 base and J lost 5, with 8 bases in between. The length of the CDR3 is 14 residues. CDR1 and CDR2 (germline): SGHTA, FQGNSA. CDR3 region: CASSLGGVTGELFF. The CDR3 region has the DNA TGTGCCAGCAGCTTAGGGGGTGTTACCGGGGAGCTGTTTTTT.

At least ten counts were recorded for this clonotype. The rearrangement links TRBV9 to TRBJ1-1, with 9 bases lining up with TRBD1. Trimming removed 3 bases from V and 7 bases from J; junction bases left unmatched: 10. Germline CDR1 and CDR2: SGDLS and YYNGEE. The CDR3 is 15 residues long. The CDR3: CASSGTGQGIDEAFF. As DNA, the CDR3 is TGTGCCAGCAGCGGAACGGGACAGGGCATCGATGAAGCTTTCTTT.

This clonotype was picked up many times. The chain couples TRBV28 to TRBJ1-1; no clear D gene. The CDR3 is 15 residues long. The germline V gene encodes CDR1 MDHEN and CDR2 SYDVKM. With 6 bases removed from V and 0 bases from J, the gap between germline ends came to 14 bases. This chain's CDR3 is CASSPSIGVNTEAFF. CDR3 in DNA: TGTGCCAGCAGCCCTTCTATAGGCGTGAACACTGAAGCTTTCTTT.

This clonotype was recorded at least ten times. This chain links TRBV7-2 with TRBJ2-1; D call uncertain. Trimming took off 5 bases at V and 4 bases at J, with 9 bases between the two ends. The CDR3 runs to 13 residues. Germline CDR1 is SGHTA and CDR2 is FQGNSA. CDR3 sequence reads: CASSPQSYNEQFF. DNA for the CDR3: TGTGCCAGCAGCCCCCAGTCATACAATGAGCAGTTCTTC.

This chain links TRBV5-1 with TRBJ2-2; a possible D gene is TRBD2 (6 bases). The germline CDR1 and CDR2 sequences are SGHRS and YFSETQ. V shed 4 bases and J shed 4 bases, with 11 bases lying between them. This CDR3 has 14 residues. In nucleotides, the CDR3 is TGCGCCAGCAGCCCCGGGACTTCCACCGGGGAGCTGTTTTTT. It encodes CASSPGTSTGELFF.

This chain joins TRBV28 and TRBJ1-5, with D possibly TRBD1 on 5 matching bases. The CDR3 spans 14 residues. V dropped 8 bases and J dropped 2 bases, with 13 bases sitting between them. Germline CDR1 MDHEN, CDR2 SYDVKM. CDR3 bases: TGTGCCAGCCTCATGGGGGGTGGCAATCAGCCCCAGCATTTT. Residues: CASLMGGGNQPQHF. The variable domain in full, with the rest retrieved from reference TRBV28 and TRBJ1-5, is DVKVTQSSRYLVKRTGEKVFLECVQDMDHENMFWYRQDPGLGLRLIYFSYDVKMKEKGDIPEGYSVSREKKERFSLILESASTNQTSMYLCASLMGGGNQPQHFGDGTRLSIL.

This clonotype was counted many times. This chain links TRBV10-3 with TRBJ2-1, with 12 bases fitting TRBD2. The J segment lost 2 bases and the V segment lost 10 bases, leaving 6 bases of the junction unmatched. The CDR3 is 15 residues long. CDR1 is ENHRY, CDR2 SYGVKD, per germline. The CDR3, as DNA: TGTGCCACCCGACTAGCGGGGGACGCCTACAATGAGCAGTTCTTC. As protein: CATRLAGDAYNEQFF.

In this sample, this clonotype turned up a few times. The V and J genes are TRBV5-1 and TRBJ2-5; possibly TRBD2 for D (6 bases). The CDR3 contains 15 residues. V shed 9 bases and J shed 2 bases, with 20 bases lying between them. In germline, CDR1 is SGHRS, CDR2 YFSETQ. The CDR3 is CATLPGAWGQETQYF. The CDR3 coding sequence is TGCGCCACCCTCCCGGGAGCCTGGGGGCAAGAGACCCAGTACTTC. Together with reference TRBV5-1 and TRBJ2-5, the CDR3 gives the full variable domain: KAGVTQTPRYLIKTRGQQVTLSCSPISGHRSVSWYQQTPGQGLQFLFEYFSETQRNKGNFPGRFSGRQFSNSRSEMNVSTLELGDSALYLCATLPGAWGQETQYFGPGTRLLVL.

Ten or more counts support this clonotype. J is TRBJ2-3 and V is TRBV7-9; TRBD1 is a possible D gene (6 bases). The CDR3 runs to 15 residues. Germline CDR1 and CDR2: SEHNR and FQNEAQ (reference sequence). V lost 9 bases, J lost 2 bases, and 18 bases lay in between. The CDR3 protein is CARSVRGRNTDTQYF. The CDR3 bases are TGTGCCAGAAGCGTAAGGGGGAGAAACACAGATACGCAGTATTTT.